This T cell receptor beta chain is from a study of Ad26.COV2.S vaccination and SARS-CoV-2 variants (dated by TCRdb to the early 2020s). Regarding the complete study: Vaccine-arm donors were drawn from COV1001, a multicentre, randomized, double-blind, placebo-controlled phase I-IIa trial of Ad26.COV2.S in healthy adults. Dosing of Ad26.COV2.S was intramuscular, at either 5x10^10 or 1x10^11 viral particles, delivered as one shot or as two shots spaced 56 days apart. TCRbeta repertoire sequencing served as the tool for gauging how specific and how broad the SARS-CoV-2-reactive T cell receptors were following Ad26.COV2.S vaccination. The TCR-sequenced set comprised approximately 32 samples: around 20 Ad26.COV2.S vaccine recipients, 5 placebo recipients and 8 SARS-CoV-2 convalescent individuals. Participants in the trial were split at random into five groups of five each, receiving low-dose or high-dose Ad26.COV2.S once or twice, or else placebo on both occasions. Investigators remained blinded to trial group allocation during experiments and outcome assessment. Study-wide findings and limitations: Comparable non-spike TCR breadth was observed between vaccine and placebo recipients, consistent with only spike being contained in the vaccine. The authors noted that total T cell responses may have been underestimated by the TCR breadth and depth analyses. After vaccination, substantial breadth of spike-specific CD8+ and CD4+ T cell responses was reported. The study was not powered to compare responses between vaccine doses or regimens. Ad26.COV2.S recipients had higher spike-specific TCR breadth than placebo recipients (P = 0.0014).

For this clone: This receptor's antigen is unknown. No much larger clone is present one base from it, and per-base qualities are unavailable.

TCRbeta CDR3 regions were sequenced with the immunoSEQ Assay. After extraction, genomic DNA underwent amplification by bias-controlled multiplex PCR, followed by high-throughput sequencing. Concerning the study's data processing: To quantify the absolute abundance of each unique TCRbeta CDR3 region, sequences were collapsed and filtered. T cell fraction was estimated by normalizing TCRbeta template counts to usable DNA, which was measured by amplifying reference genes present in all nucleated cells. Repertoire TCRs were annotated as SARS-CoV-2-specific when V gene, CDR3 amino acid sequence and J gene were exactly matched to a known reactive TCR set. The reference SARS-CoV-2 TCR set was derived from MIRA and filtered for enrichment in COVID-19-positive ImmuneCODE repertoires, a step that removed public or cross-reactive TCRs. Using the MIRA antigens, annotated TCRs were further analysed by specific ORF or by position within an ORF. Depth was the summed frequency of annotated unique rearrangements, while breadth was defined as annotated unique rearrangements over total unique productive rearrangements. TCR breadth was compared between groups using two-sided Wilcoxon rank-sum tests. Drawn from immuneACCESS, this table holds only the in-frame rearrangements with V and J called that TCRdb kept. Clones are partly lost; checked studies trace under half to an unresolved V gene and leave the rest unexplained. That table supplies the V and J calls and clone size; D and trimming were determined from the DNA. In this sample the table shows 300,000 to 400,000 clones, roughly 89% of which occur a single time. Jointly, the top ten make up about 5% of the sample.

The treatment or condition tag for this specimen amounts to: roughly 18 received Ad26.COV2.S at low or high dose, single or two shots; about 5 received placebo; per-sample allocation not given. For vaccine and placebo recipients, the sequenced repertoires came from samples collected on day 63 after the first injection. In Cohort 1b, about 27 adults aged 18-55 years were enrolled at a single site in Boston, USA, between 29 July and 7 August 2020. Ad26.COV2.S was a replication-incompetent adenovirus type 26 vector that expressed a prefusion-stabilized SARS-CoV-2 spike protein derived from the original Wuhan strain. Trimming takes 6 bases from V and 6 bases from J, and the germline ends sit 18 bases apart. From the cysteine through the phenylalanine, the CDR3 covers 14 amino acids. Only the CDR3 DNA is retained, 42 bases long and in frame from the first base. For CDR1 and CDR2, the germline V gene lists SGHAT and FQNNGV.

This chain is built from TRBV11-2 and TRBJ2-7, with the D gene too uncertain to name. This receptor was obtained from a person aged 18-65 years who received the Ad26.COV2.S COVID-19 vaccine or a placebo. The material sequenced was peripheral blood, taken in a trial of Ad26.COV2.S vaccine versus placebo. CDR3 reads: CASRLQPQSGEQYF. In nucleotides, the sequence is TGTGCCAGCAGGTTACAGCCCCAATCCGGCGAGCAGTACTTC.